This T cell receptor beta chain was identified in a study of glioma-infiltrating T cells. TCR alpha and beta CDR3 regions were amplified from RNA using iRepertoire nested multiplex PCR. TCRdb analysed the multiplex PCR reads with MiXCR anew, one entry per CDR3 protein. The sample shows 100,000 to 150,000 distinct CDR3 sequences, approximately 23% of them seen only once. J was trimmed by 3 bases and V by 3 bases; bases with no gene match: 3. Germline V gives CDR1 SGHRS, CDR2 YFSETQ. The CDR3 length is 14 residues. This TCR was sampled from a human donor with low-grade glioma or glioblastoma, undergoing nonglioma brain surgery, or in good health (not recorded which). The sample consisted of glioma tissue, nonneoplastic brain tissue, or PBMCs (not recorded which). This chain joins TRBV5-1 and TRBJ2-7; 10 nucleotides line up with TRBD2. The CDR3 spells CASSWRTSGYEQYF. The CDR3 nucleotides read TGCGCCAGCAGCTGGAGGACTAGCGGCTACGAGCAGTACTTC.